This TCR beta chain emerged from a study of blood T cell repertoires in COVID-19. Original processing notes: Amplification with reference gene primers provided the estimates of nucleated cell counts. Method: immunoSEQ multiplex PCR; TCRdb's copy keeps in-frame clones and lacks some. V, J and clone size derive from that table, while D and trimming were established from the DNA sequence. This table holds approximately 150,000 clones, 80% to 90% found once. The CDR3 runs 14 residues. CDR1 is SNHLY and CDR2 is FYNNEI in the germline V gene. Germline trimming cut 4 bases from V and 4 bases from J; bases unmatched to any gene: 4.

The sequence was obtained from a man in his 70s with acute or convalescent COVID-19. Sequencing used peripheral blood. The J gene is TRBJ2-5, the V gene TRBV2; 9 nucleotides match TRBD1. The CDR3 loop reads CASSVRQGGETQYF. The CDR3 coding sequence is TGTGCCAGCAGTGTGAGACAGGGGGGAGAGACCCAGTACTTC.